These 20 T cell receptor beta chains originate from one sample sequenced in a study of T-cell reconstitution after alpha-beta-depleted transplantation in children. A library of TCRbeta sequences, prepared with unique molecular identifiers, was generated. TCRdb processed the PCR reads anew with MiXCR; each CDR3 protein has one entry. The sample consists of approximately 200,000 distinct CDR3 sequences, roughly 15% of them appearing once. The specimen was PBMCs from the stem cell graft donor, collected from the stem cell graft. The origin of the receptors is a human donor who donated a stem cell graft to a child with acute lymphoblastic leukemia.

This clonotype was observed at least ten times. Here the CDR3 DNA reads TGCAGCGTTGAAGGACTAGCGGGATGGAATGAGCAGTTCTTC. It yields the protein CSVEGLAGWNEQFF. The chain joins TRBV29-1 to TRBJ2-1; TRBD2 matches 11 bases. The CDR3 contains 14 residues. Germline V lookup: CDR1 SQVTM, CDR2 ANQGSEA. Trimming removed 1 base from V and 7 bases from J; junction bases left unmatched: 3.

This clonotype was counted ten times or more. The V and J genes are TRBV11-2 and TRBJ1-4; TRBD1 is a possible D gene (5 bases). The CDR3 loop spans 16 amino acids. V was trimmed by 7 bases and J by 0 bases, leaving 15 bases between them. Germline V gene sequence: CDR1 SGHAT, CDR2 FQNNGV. The CDR3 DNA reads as TGTGCCAGCACCGGGACGGCAGACCCAACTAATGAAAAACTGTTTTTT. It codes for CASTGTADPTNEKLFF.

In this sample, this clonotype turned up many times. V gene TRBV18 combines with J gene TRBJ2-2; no clear D gene. The CDR3 covers 16 residues. V lost 5 bases, J lost 1 base, and 14 bases lay in between. Germline V gene sequence: CDR1 KGHSH, CDR2 LQKENI. The CDR3 protein is CASSSRRQQNTGELFF. The CDR3 coding sequence is TGTGCCAGCTCATCGAGAAGGCAGCAGAACACCGGGGAGCTGTTTTTT.

This clonotype was recorded a few times. This chain joins TRBV15 and TRBJ2-5; D is undetermined. The germline gives CDR1 LNHNV, CDR2 YYDKDF (reference sequence). The length of the CDR3 is 13 residues. V lost 4 bases and J 4 bases, leaving 10 bases between the germline ends. The DNA of the CDR3 is TGTGCCACCAGCACAGAAGAACTAGAGACCCAGTACTTC. Translation: CATSTEELETQYF.

This rearrangement joins TRBV19 to TRBJ2-4; D gene ambiguous. The germline CDR1 and CDR2 sequences are LNHDA and SQIVND (reference sequence). The CDR3 loop spans 13 amino acids. With 8 bases removed from V and 0 bases from J, the gap between germline ends came to 8 bases. CDR3 in amino acids: CASLNLAKNIQYF. The CDR3 bases are TGTGCCAGTTTAAATCTAGCCAAAAACATTCAGTACTTC.

This clonotype showed up many times. The V gene is TRBV12-3 or TRBV12-4, the J gene TRBJ2-7, with 7 bases matching TRBD1. Germline trimming cut 6 bases from V and 7 bases from J; bases unmatched to any gene: 9. The CDR3 has 13 amino acids. CDR3 in amino acids: CASSETAGGEQYF. The CDR3 DNA reads TGTGCCAGCAGCGAGACGGCAGGGGGAGAGCAGTACTTC.

This clonotype was observed many times. J is TRBJ2-2 and V is TRBV29-1; 10 bases agree with TRBD2. This CDR3 has 14 residues. CDR1 is SQVTM and CDR2 is ANQGSEA in the germline V gene. V lost 6 bases and J lost 5; bases outside the gene matches: 6. CDR3 region: CSVLAGGLTGELFF. As DNA, the CDR3 is TGCAGCGTCTTAGCGGGAGGTCTAACCGGGGAGCTGTTTTTT.

A few counts support this clonotype. One end of the junction varies from germline; a read error may be responsible. This sequence joins TRBV11-2 and TRBJ2-6, with a weak D call TRBD2 (7 bases). Germline CDR1 SGHAT, CDR2 FQNNGV. The CDR3 sequence is 15 residues long. The CDR3 DNA reads as TGTGCCAGCAGCGCCCACGTAGGGGGGGCCAACGGCCTGACTTTC. It specifies CASSAHVGGANGLTF.

This clonotype was detected ten times or more. The chain carries TRBV21-1 and TRBJ2-7; the table gives TRBD2 as D, unverified against the DNA. TRBV21-1 is classified as a pseudogene. This CDR3 has 16 amino acids. This chain's CDR3 is CASSPKTGRSFCEQYF. The CDR3 DNA is TGTGCCAGCAGCCCGAAAACGGGACGGTCCTTTTGCGAGCAGTACTTC.

This clonotype was observed many times. The chain uses TRBV7-9 and TRBJ2-1; 9 bases fit TRBD2. V shed 4 bases and J 9 bases; nucleotides not matched to a gene: 10. Germline V gives CDR1 SEHNR, CDR2 FQNEAQ (reference sequence). The CDR3 loop spans 15 amino acids. The CDR3 loop is CASSSQGSGSGEQFF. As DNA, the CDR3 is TGTGCCAGCAGCTCCCAGGGTAGCGGGAGTGGTGAGCAGTTCTTC.

The chain recombines TRBV12-3 or TRBV12-4 with TRBJ1-1, with a weak D call TRBD1 (5 bases). The CDR3 sequence is 14 residues long. Trimming shortened V by 3 bases and J by 8 bases, and 16 bases separated the two germline ends. CDR3 nucleotides: TGTGCCAGCAGTTTCGGGCAAGACGGGGCCGAAGCTTTCTTT. Protein: CASSFGQDGAEAFF.

This clonotype was counted many times. The chain links TRBV11-3 to TRBJ1-2, with TRBD1 as a possible D gene (6 bases). This CDR3 spans 14 amino acids. The germline gives CDR1 SGHNT, CDR2 YENEEA. Trimming left V 4 bases short and J 8 bases short, with 17 bases between. CDR3 sequence: CASSSYTGIGGYTF. As DNA, the CDR3 is TGTGCCAGCAGCTCCTATACAGGGATTGGCGGCTACACCTTC.

V usage is TRBV20-1 and J usage is TRBJ1-1; TRBD1 aligns across 8 bases. CDR1 is DFQATT, CDR2 SNEGSKA, per germline (reference sequence). V was pared by 1 base and J by 3 bases, with 7 bases of the junction left unmatched. There are 15 residues in the CDR3. The CDR3 loop reads CSARVVIRGHTEAFF. The CDR3 DNA reads TGCAGTGCTAGAGTGGTGATCAGGGGGCACACTGAAGCTTTCTTT.

This clonotype has at least ten counts. This chain joins TRBV20-1 and TRBJ2-7, with 7 bases lining up with TRBD2. V shed 6 bases and J 5 bases; nucleotides not matched to a gene: 13. The CDR3 consists of 14 residues. From germline, CDR1 is DFQATT and CDR2 SNEGSKA (reference sequence). CDR3: CSAMTPGGSNEQYF. The CDR3 bases are TGCAGTGCCATGACTCCGGGCGGGAGTAACGAGCAGTACTTC.

This clonotype was seen ten or more times. V usage is TRBV12-3 or TRBV12-4 and J usage is TRBJ1-2; D unclear. The germline V and J ends were trimmed by 1 base and 2 bases, with 11 bases remaining between them. The CDR3 loop spans 15 amino acids. CDR3 coding DNA: TGTGCCAGCAGTTTAGTCTCGGGAAGGAACTATGGCTACACCTTC. Translating gives CASSLVSGRNYGYTF.

This clonotype was recorded many times. The J gene is TRBJ2-1, the V gene TRBV12-3 or TRBV12-4; D ambiguous. V gave up 7 bases and J gave up 4 bases, with 8 bases separating them. This CDR3 is built from 12 residues. The CDR3 DNA reads TGTGCCAGCAAGGGCGAGTACAATGAGCAGTTCTTC. This sequence encodes CASKGEYNEQFF.

This clonotype has ten or more counts. The rearrangement links TRBV19 to TRBJ1-5, with D hard to call. The CDR3 loop spans 17 amino acids. The V and J ends lost 4 bases and 1 base respectively, with 17 bases between them. CDR1 LNHDA and CDR2 SQIVND come from the germline V gene (reference sequence). CDR3 nucleotide sequence: TGTGCCAGTAGTAGGTCGGTAGGCAGGCGGAGCAATCAGCCCCAGCATTTT. Its protein product is CASSRSVGRRSNQPQHF. The variable domain in full, completed from reference TRBV19 and TRBJ1-5, reads DGGITQSPKYLFRKEGQNVTLSCEQNLNHDAMYWYRQDPGQGLRLIYYSQIVNDFQKGDIAEGYSVSREKKESFPLTVTSAQKNPTAFYLCASSRSVGRRSNQPQHFGDGTRLSIL.

This clonotype has at least ten counts. DNA of the CDR3: TGTGCCAGCAGTCCCCGGGGAGGCAGGGGGGGAGTAAGCGAGCAGTACTTC. Encoded protein: CASSPRGGRGGVSEQYF. The genes are TRBV12-3 or TRBV12-4 and TRBJ2-7, with D perhaps matching TRBD1 or TRBD2 (7 bases each). The CDR3 runs 17 residues. V was cut by 5 bases and J by 6 bases, with 26 bases left in between.

The table lists this clonotype with many counts. This rearrangement joins TRBV12-3 or TRBV12-4 to TRBJ2-2; the D is unclear. V gave up 3 bases and J gave up 6 bases, with 8 bases separating them. CDR3 size: 13 residues. The CDR3 spells CASSFFPSGELFF. CDR3 bases: TGTGCCAGCAGTTTCTTCCCCTCCGGGGAGCTGTTTTTT.

J is TRBJ2-3 and V is TRBV5-4, with 8 bases that match TRBD1. Germline-derived CDR1 and CDR2 are SGHNT and YYREEE (reference sequence). The CDR3 sequence is 16 residues long. J was trimmed by 4 bases and V by 5 bases; bases with no gene match: 12. This CDR3 reads CASRLRTGMSADTQYF. For the CDR3, the DNA is TGTGCCAGCAGACTACGGACAGGGATGAGCGCAGATACGCAGTATTTT.